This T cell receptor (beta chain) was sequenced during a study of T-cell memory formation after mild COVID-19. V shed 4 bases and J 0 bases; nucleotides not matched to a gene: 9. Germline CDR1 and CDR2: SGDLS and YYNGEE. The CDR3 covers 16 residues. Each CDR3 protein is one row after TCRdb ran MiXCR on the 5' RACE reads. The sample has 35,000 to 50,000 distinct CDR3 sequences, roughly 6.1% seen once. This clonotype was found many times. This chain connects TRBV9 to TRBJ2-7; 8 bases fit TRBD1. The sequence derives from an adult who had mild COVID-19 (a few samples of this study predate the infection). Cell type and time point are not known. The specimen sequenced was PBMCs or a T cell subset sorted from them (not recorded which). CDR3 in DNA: TGTGCCAGCAGCTCCGGGACAGGCGGTAGCTCCTACGAGCAGTACTTC. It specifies CASSSGTGGSSYEQYF.